A selection of T cell receptor beta chains follows, all from one sample in a study of T cells after yellow fever vaccination. One entry per CDR3 protein, called by TCRdb with MiXCR from the 5' RACE reads. The sample holds about 310,000 distinct CDR3 sequences, around 3.9% seen once. This material consisted of PBMCs, taken on the day of the yellow fever booster vaccination. These receptors were collected from a man aged 18 to 29 who received the YFV17D yellow fever vaccine. Both conserved end residues are part of each CDR3. The order of the fields is V gene, CDR3 protein.

V: TRBV6-5
CDR3: CASGPRDSYEQYF

V: TRBV5-1
CDR3: CASSVTGPGNSPLHF

V: TRBV10-3
CDR3: CAISESLAPTQYF

V: TRBV6-5
CDR3: CASRNGGAGTDTQYF

V: TRBV20-1
CDR3: CSASAMGTGYSGELFF

V: TRBV7-9
CDR3: CASSFRTDRVGEQYF

V: TRBV5-1
CDR3: CASSLTPSGATGELFF

V: TRBV29-1
CDR3: CTVQRGTDTQYF

V: TRBV20-1
CDR3: CSVAPRGYGYTF

V: TRBV5-1
CDR3: CASSLDGTTEETQYF

V: TRBV7-6
CDR3: CASSKLPGLAAYEQYF

V: TRBV10-3
CDR3: CAISESRTGEVQPQHF

V: TRBV11-2
CDR3: CASSPRTGKETQYF

V: TRBV7-2
CDR3: CASRPTSGVFTGELFF